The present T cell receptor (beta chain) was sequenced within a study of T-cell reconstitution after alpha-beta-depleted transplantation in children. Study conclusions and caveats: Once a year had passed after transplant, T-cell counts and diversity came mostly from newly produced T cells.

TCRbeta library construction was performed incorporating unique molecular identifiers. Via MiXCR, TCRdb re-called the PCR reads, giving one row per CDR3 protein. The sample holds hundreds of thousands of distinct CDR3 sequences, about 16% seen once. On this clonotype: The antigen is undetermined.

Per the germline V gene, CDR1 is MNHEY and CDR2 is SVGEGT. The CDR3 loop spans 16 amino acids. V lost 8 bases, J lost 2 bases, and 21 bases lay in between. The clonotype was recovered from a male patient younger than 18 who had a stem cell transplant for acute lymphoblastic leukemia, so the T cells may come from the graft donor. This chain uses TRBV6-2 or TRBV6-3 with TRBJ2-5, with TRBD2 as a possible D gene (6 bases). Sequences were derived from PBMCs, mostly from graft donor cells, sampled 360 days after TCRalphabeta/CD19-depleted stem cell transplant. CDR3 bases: TGTGCCAGCGGGGGGTTGAGGCGGGTGTTTCAAGAGACCCAGTACTTC. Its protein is CASGGLRRVFQETQYF.